Sequencing of this T cell receptor beta chain was carried out in a study of cytomegalovirus exposure and HLA in healthy donors. To note about this clone: The antigen remains unidentified.

PCR primers comprised 60 Vbeta and 13 Jbeta primers. Sequenced by immunoSEQ multiplex PCR; TCRdb stores in-frame clones only, minus some. The sample holds around 180,000 clones, about 80% seen once. Study findings and constraints: A link between a missense DCLRE1C variant and TCR beta V- and J-gene trimming emerged from a later analysis.

The sequence was collected from a woman between 18 and 29 years old in good health and CMV-seropositive. Sequenced material: PBMCs.

The CDR3 coding sequence is TGCGCCAGCAGCCCGTTTAGTGGTAGCACAGATACGCAGTATTTT. Its translation: CASSPFSGSTDTQYF. The chain uses TRBV4-1 and TRBJ2-3; D call uncertain. Germline CDR1 is MGHRA and CDR2 is YSYEKL. This CDR3 comprises 15 residues. Trimming took off 4 bases at V and 0 bases at J, with 11 bases between the two ends.